The clone carrying this TCR beta chain was found a few times. Antigen specificity is unknown. TCR beta CDR3 regions were amplified from RNA transcripts. During a first-round RT-PCR of the TCR CDR3, the HTBI primer set was used. TCRdb re-derived calls from the multiplex PCR reads in MiXCR, one entry per CDR3 protein. The sample holds about 200,000 distinct CDR3 sequences, around a sixth seen once. Diagnosis rested on symptoms, serum thyroxine and TRAb, thyroid ultrasound, and orbital computed tomography. It was 8.5 to 10 ml of fresh peripheral blood that supplied the PBMCs. These data are taken from a study of T cells in Graves' hyperthyroidism and ophthalmopathy. Study-level points and caveats: Separation of ophthalmopathy from stable hyperthyroidism was achieved by a 13 V-J model. Blood held most thyroid clonotypes expanded above 0.001 frequency.

The CDR3 has 12 amino acids. Germline V gene sequence: CDR1 MNHNS, CDR2 SASEGT. The ends were cut back, 10 bases at V and 10 bases at J, with 17 bases in the middle. The specimen was blood. This TCR came from a woman aged 45-59 years with Graves' hyperthyroidism. The chain is built from TRBV6-1 and TRBJ2-1; D gene uncertain. The CDR3 nucleotides read TGTGCCATAAGAGACATCGGAAGAGAGCAGTTCTTC. As protein: CAIRDIGREQFF.